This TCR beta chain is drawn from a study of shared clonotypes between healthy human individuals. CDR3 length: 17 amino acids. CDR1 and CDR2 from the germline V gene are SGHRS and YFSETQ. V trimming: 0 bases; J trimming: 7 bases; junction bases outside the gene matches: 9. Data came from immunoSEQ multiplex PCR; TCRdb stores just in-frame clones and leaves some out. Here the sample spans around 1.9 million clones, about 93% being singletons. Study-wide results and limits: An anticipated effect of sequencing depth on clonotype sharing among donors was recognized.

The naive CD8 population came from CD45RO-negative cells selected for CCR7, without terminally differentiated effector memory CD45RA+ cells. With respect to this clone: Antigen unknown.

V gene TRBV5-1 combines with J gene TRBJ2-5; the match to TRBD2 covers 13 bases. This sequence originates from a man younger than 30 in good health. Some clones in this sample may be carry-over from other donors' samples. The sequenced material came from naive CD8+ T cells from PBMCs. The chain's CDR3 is CASSLEGTSGIFGTQYF. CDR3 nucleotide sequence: TGCGCCAGCAGCTTGGAGGGGACTAGCGGGATATTTGGGACCCAGTACTTC.